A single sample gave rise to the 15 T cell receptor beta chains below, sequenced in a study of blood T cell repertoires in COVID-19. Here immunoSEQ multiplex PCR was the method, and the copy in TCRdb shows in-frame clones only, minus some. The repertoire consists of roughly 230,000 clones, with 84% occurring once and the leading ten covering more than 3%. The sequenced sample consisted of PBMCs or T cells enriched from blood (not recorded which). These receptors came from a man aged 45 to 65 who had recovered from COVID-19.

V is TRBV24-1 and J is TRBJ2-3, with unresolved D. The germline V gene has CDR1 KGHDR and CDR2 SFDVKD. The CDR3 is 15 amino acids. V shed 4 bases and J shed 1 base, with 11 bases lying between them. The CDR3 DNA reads TGTGCCACCAGTGACCCGTCCCCTGGCACAGATACGCAGTATTTT. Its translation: CATSDPSPGTDTQYF.

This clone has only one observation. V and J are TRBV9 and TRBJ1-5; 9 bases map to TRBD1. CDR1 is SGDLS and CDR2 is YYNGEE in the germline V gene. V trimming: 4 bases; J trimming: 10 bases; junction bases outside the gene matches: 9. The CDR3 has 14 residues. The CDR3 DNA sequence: TGTGCCAGCAGCACGGGACAGGGCGGAGGACCCCAGCATTTT. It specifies CASSTGQGGGPQHF.

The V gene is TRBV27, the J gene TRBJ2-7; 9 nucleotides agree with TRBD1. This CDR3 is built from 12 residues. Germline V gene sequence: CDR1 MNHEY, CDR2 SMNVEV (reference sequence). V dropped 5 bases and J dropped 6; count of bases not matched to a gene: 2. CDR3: CASSATGGEQYF. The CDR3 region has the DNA TGTGCCAGCAGTGCGACAGGGGGCGAGCAGTACTTC.

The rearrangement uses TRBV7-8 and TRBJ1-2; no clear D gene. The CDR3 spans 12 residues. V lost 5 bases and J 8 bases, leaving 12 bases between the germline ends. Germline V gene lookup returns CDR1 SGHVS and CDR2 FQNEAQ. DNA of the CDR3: TGTGCCAGCAGCCCGAAAAAGCACGGCTACACCTTC. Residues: CASSPKKHGYTF.

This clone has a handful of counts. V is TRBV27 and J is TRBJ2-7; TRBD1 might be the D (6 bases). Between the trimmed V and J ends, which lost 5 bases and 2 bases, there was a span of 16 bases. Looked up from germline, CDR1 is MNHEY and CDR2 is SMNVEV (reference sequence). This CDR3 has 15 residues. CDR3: CASSLGQPGAYEQYF. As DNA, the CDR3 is TGTGCCAGCAGTCTGGGACAACCCGGAGCCTACGAGCAGTACTTC.

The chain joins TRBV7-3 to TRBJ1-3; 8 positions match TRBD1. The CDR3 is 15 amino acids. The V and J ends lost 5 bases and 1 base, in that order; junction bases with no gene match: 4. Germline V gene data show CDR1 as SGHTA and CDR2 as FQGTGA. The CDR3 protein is CASSSQGASGNTIYF. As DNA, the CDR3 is TGTGCCAGCAGCAGCCAGGGGGCATCTGGAAACACCATATATTTT.

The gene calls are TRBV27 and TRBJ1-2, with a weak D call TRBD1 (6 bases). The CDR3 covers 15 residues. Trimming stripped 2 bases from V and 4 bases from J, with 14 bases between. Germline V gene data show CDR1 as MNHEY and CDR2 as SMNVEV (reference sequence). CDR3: CASSLGRGPLYGYTF. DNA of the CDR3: TGTGCCAGCAGTTTAGGGCGGGGGCCGCTCTATGGCTACACCTTC.

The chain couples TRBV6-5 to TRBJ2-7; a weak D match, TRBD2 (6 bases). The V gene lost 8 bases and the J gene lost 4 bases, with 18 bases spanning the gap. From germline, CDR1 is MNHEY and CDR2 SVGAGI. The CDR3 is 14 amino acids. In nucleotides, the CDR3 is TGTGCCAGCTCCGTGGAGGGGAGAGGTTACGAGCAGTACTTC. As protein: CASSVEGRGYEQYF.

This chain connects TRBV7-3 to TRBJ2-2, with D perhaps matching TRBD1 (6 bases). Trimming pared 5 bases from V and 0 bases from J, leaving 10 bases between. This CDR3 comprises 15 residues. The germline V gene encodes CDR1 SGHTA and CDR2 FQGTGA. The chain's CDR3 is CASSAQGPNTGELFF. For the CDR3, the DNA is TGTGCCAGCAGCGCCCAGGGGCCGAACACCGGGGAGCTGTTTTTT.

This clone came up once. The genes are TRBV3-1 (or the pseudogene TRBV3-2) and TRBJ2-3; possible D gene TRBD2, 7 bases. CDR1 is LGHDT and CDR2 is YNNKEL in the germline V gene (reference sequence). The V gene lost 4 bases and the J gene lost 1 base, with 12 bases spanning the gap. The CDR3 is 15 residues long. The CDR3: CASSRWEGGTDTQYF. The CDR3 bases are TGTGCCAGCAGCCGCTGGGAGGGGGGCACAGATACGCAGTATTTT.

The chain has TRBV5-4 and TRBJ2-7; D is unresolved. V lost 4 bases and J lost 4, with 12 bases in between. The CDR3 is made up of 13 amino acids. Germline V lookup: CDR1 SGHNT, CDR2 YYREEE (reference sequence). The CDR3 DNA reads TGTGCCAGCAGCATGACTTTTGGTTACGAGCAGTACTTC. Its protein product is CASSMTFGYEQYF.

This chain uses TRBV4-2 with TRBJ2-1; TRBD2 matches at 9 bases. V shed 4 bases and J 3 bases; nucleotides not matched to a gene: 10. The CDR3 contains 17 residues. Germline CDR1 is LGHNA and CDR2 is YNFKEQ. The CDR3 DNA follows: TGTGCCAGCAGCCCGGGAGGCGGGAGGGCGGACTACAATGAGCAGTTCTTC. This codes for CASSPGGGRADYNEQFF.

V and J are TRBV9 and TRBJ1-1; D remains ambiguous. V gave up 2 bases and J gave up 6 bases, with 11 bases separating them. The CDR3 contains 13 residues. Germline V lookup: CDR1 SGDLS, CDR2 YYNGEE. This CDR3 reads CASSVQPRAEAFF. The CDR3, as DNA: TGTGCCAGCAGCGTCCAACCCCGAGCTGAAGCTTTCTTT.

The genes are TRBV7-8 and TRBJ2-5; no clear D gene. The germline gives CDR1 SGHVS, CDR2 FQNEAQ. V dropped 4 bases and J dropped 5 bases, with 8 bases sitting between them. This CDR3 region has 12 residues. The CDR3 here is CASSSSRETQYF. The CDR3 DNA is TGTGCCAGCAGCTCCTCCAGGGAGACCCAGTACTTC.

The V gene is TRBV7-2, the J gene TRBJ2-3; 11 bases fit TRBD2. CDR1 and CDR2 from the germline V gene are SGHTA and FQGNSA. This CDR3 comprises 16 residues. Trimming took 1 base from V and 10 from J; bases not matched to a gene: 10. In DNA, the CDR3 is TGTGCCAGCAGCTTAGTCGGCACTAGCGGGAGTCTGCCGCAGTATTTT. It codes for CASSLVGTSGSLPQYF. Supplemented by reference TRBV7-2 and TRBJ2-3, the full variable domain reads GAGVSQSPSNKVTEKGKDVELRCDPISGHTALYWYRQSLGQGLEFLIYFQGNSAPDKSGLPSDRFSAERTGGSVSTLTIQRTQQEDSAVYLCASSLVGTSGSLPQYFGPGTRLTVL.